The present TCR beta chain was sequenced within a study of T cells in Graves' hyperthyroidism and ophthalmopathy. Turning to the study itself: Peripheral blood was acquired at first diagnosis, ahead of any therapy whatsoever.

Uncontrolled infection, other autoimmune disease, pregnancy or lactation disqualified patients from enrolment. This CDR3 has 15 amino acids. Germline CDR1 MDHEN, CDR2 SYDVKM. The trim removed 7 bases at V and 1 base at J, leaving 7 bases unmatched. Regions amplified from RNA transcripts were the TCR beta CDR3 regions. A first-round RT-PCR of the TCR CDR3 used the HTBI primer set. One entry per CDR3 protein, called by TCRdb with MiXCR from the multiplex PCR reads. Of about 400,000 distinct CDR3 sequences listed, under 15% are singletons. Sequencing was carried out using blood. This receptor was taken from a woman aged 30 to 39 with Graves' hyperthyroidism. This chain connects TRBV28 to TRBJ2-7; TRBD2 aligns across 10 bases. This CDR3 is CASTQRTSGSYEQYF. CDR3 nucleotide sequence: TGTGCCAGCACCCAAAGGACTAGCGGATCCTACGAGCAGTACTTC.